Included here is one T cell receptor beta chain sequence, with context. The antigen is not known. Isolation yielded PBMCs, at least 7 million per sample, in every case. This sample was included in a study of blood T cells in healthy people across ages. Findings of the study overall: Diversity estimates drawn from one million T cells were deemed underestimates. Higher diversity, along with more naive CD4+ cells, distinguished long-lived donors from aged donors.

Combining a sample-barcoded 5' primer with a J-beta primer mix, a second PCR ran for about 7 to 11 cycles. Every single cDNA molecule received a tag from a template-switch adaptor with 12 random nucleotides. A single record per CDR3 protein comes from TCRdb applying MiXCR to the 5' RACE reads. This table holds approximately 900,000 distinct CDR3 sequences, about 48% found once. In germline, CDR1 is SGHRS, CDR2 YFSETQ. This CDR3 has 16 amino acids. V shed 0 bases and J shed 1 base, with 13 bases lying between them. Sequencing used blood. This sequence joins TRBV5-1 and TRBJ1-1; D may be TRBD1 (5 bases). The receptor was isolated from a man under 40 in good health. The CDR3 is CASSLDQTARNTEAFF. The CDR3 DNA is TGCGCCAGCAGCTTGGACCAGACAGCGCGGAACACTGAAGCTTTCTTT.